Shown below are 2 T cell receptor beta chains from a single sample sequenced in a study of T-cell memory formation after mild COVID-19. TCRdb re-analysed the 5' RACE reads in MiXCR, keeping a single row per CDR3 protein. This table has nearly 350,000 distinct CDR3 sequences, 10% to 15% appearing once. The sample consisted of PBMCs or a T cell subset sorted from them (not recorded which). Receptors originate from a man between 18 and 35 years old who had mild COVID-19 (a few samples of this study predate the infection). Cell type and time point are not known.

This clonotype occurred a few times. The chain couples TRBV19 to TRBJ1-1; no reliable D call. The germline V and J ends were trimmed by 5 bases and 4 bases, with 11 bases remaining between them. This CDR3 region has 13 residues. Germline V gives CDR1 LNHDA, CDR2 SQIVND (reference sequence). The CDR3 spells CASSSQPATEAFF. The CDR3 nucleotides are TGTGCCAGTAGTTCCCAGCCGGCCACTGAAGCTTTCTTT.

This clonotype was counted many times. CDR3 protein: CSARMRTEQYEQYF. The CDR3 coding sequence is TGCAGTGCTAGAATGAGGACTGAACAATACGAGCAGTACTTC. This rearrangement joins TRBV20-1 to TRBJ2-7; perhaps TRBD2 as D (5 bases). V dropped 2 bases and J dropped 4 bases, with 15 bases sitting between them. Germline CDR1 and CDR2: DFQATT and SNEGSKA (reference sequence). The CDR3 contains 14 residues.